One and the same sample provided the 24 T cell receptor beta chains below, sequenced in a study of OX40 agonist ivuxolimab in advanced cancers. Produced via immunoSEQ multiplex PCR; TCRdb's table is partial and in-frame only. The data show 77,000 or so clones, with more than 80% seen just once and 2% to 2.5% held by the top ten. The sample was CD4+ or CD8+ T cells sorted from blood, taken in a trial of the OX40 agonist ivuxolimab. The receptors originated from an adult with an advanced solid tumor such as melanoma, head and neck, liver or kidney cancer.

V gene TRBV7-9 combines with J gene TRBJ1-4, with D possibly TRBD1 on 5 matching bases. The ends were cut back, 5 bases at V and 7 bases at J, with 11 bases in the middle. Germline CDR1 is SEHNR and CDR2 is FQNEAQ (reference sequence). The CDR3 loop spans 13 amino acids. CDR3 coding DNA: TGTGCCAGCAGCCAACAGGTTACTGAAAAACTGTTTTTT. It encodes CASSQQVTEKLFF. Combining the CDR3 with reference TRBV7-9 and TRBJ1-4 gives the whole variable domain DTGVSQNPRHKITKRGQNVTFRCDPISEHNRLYWYRQTLGQGPEFLTYFQNEAQLEKSRLLSDRFSAERPKGSFSTLEIQRTEQGDSAMYLCASSQQVTEKLFFGSGTQLSVL.

This clone has just one count. CDR3 sequence: CASSGFGRWTGVYGYTF. The CDR3 DNA reads TGTGCCAGCAGTGGTTTCGGTAGATGGACAGGAGTCTATGGCTACACCTTC. V and J are TRBV25-1 and TRBJ1-2; 7 nucleotides line up with TRBD1. V lost 4 bases, J lost 4 bases, and 15 bases stayed unmatched. Germline CDR1 reads MGHDK; CDR2 reads SYGVNS. CDR3 length: 17 amino acids.

The CDR3 sequence: CASSIGGVFSGNTIYF. CDR3 sequence (DNA): TGTGCCAGTAGTATAGGAGGAGTATTCTCTGGAAACACCATATATTTT. The chain links TRBV19 to TRBJ1-3; no clear D gene. Trimming took off 1 base at V and 0 bases at J, with 10 bases between the two ends. The germline gives CDR1 LNHDA, CDR2 SQIVND (reference sequence). CDR3 length: 16 amino acids.

This rearrangement joins TRBV7-3 to TRBJ2-3; D is tentatively TRBD1 or TRBD2 (5 bases each). From germline, CDR1 is SGHTA and CDR2 FQGTGA. V was pared by 5 bases and J by 6 bases, with 18 bases between. This CDR3 is built from 15 residues. Here the CDR3 reads CASSPTGRRADTQYF. The CDR3 DNA reads TGTGCCAGCAGCCCGACGGGGCGCAGGGCCGATACGCAGTATTTT.

The chain uses TRBV7-8 and TRBJ1-1; D not resolved. The CDR3 totals 14 residues. Trimming took 0 bases from V and 11 from J, leaving 16 bases between them. Per the germline V gene, CDR1 is SGHVS and CDR2 is FQNEAQ. In nucleotides, the CDR3 is TGTGCCAGCAGCTTAGCGCTTGGGCAGGTTCGGGCTTTCTTT. This translates into CASSLALGQVRAFF.

This clone was seen a handful of times. The chain couples TRBV27 to TRBJ1-1; no definite D call. This CDR3 comprises 14 residues. In germline, CDR1 is MNHEY, CDR2 SMNVEV (reference sequence). V dropped 0 bases and J dropped 1 base, with 6 bases sitting between them. The CDR3 DNA follows: TGTGCCAGCAGTTTATCGCGGGGGAACACTGAAGCTTTCTTT. Translating gives CASSLSRGNTEAFF.

The CDR3 coding sequence is TGTGCCAGCAGTGAAACAGCGGGGGACTTCTACGAGCAGTACTTC. This codes for CASSETAGDFYEQYF. The chain combines TRBV2 with TRBJ2-7; 8 bases align to TRBD2. Germline loops: CDR1 SNHLY, CDR2 FYNNEI. The CDR3 sequence is 15 residues long. J was trimmed by 3 bases and V by 2 bases; bases with no gene match: 6.

V is TRBV5-4 and J is TRBJ2-2; 7 bases map to TRBD1. The CDR3 runs 15 residues. Germline V gene lookup returns CDR1 SGHNT and CDR2 YYREEE (reference sequence). With 3 bases clipped from V and 0 bases from J, the junction kept 2 bases outside the gene matches. The CDR3 nucleotides are TGTGCCAGCAGCTCGGACAGGCCGAACACCGGGGAGCTGTTTTTT. Its translation: CASSSDRPNTGELFF.

The J gene is TRBJ1-5, the V gene TRBV19; a weak D match, TRBD1 (5 bases). Trimming took off 5 bases at V and 8 bases at J, with 22 bases between the two ends. Germline V gene data show CDR1 as LNHDA and CDR2 as SQIVND (reference sequence). This CDR3 comprises 16 residues. CDR3 sequence: CASSFILGARGEPQHF. CDR3 bases: TGTGCCAGTAGTTTTATCCTCGGGGCACGAGGTGAGCCCCAGCATTTT.

The DNA of the CDR3 is TGTGCAAGTCGCTTAGATAGTACAGGGACTAATGAAAAACTGTTTTTT. Translated, it gives CASRLDSTGTNEKLFF. This chain links TRBV12-2 with TRBJ1-4; the tabulated D call, TRBD1, remains unverified against the DNA. TRBV12-2 is a listed pseudogene. The CDR3 spans 16 residues.

This sequence joins TRBV2 and TRBJ2-1, with D perhaps matching TRBD2 (6 bases). V was pared by 6 bases and J by 8 bases, with 14 bases between. Germline V CDR1 and CDR2: SNHLY, FYNNEI. The CDR3 extends over 13 amino acids. The chain's CDR3 is CASSGTPRDEQFF. The CDR3 DNA sequence: TGTGCCAGCAGCGGGACTCCAAGGGATGAGCAGTTCTTC.

The chain uses TRBV27 and TRBJ2-3, with no clear D. The CDR3 sequence is 17 residues long. V was trimmed by 3 bases and J by 0 bases, leaving 16 bases between them. The germline gives CDR1 MNHEY, CDR2 SMNVEV (reference sequence). CDR3 coding DNA: TGTGCCAGCAGTTTCCTTACCTGGGGAACCAGCACAGATACGCAGTATTTT. Amino acid sequence: CASSFLTWGTSTDTQYF.

The V call is TRBV7-3, the J call TRBJ2-1; TRBD1 aligns across 9 bases. The trim removed 0 bases at V and 7 bases at J, leaving 7 bases unmatched. This CDR3 is built from 16 residues. Germline V gene lookup returns CDR1 SGHTA and CDR2 FQGTGA. This CDR3 reads CASSLTATGGSNEQFF. CDR3 nucleotide sequence: TGTGCCAGCAGCTTAACGGCGACAGGGGGGTCGAATGAGCAGTTCTTC.

The chain carries TRBV7-2 and TRBJ1-6, with D unclear. CDR1 is SGHTA, CDR2 FQGNSA, per germline. V lost 1 base to trimming and J lost 6 bases, with 7 bases between them. There are 14 residues in the CDR3. The DNA for the CDR3 is TGTGCCAGCAGCTTAGGGGCAGTTAATTCACCCCTCCACTTT. This codes for CASSLGAVNSPLHF.

The rearrangement uses TRBV5-5 and TRBJ2-5, with D perhaps being TRBD1 or TRBD2 (5 bases each). There are 14 residues in the CDR3. The germline gives CDR1 SGHKS, CDR2 YYEKEE (reference sequence). Trimming pared 0 bases from V and 1 base from J, leaving 7 bases between. The CDR3 DNA sequence: TGTGCCAGCAGCTTGGTTGGGGGCCAAGAGACCCAGTACTTC. Translating it yields CASSLVGGQETQYF.

The rearrangement joins TRBV7-2 to TRBJ2-1; 7 nucleotides line up with TRBD1. The CDR3 is made up of 14 amino acids. Germline V lookup: CDR1 SGHTA, CDR2 FQGNSA. J lost 4 bases, V lost 5 bases, and 5 bases had no gene match. DNA of the CDR3: TGTGCCAGCAGCCAAGGACAGGATTACAATGAGCAGTTCTTC. Its translation: CASSQGQDYNEQFF. The full variable domain, its missing parts supplied by reference TRBV7-2 and TRBJ2-1, is GAGVSQSPSNKVTEKGKDVELRCDPISGHTALYWYRQSLGQGLEFLIYFQGNSAPDKSGLPSDRFSAERTGGSVSTLTIQRTQQEDSAVYLCASSQGQDYNEQFFGPGTRLTVL.

This chain uses TRBV7-3 with TRBJ2-1, with TRBD2 identical over 11 bases. After removal of 3 bases from V and 7 bases from J, the junction contained 8 bases not matched to a gene. The CDR3 has 16 amino acids. CDR1 SGHTA and CDR2 FQGTGA come from the germline V gene. The CDR3 sequence: CASSLQTSGGYNEQFF. In nucleotides, the CDR3 is TGTGCCAGCAGCTTGCAAACTAGCGGGGGCTATAATGAGCAGTTCTTC.

The chain links TRBV7-2 to TRBJ2-1; maybe TRBD2 (6 bases). This CDR3 has 13 amino acids. The germline gives CDR1 SGHTA, CDR2 FQGNSA. V lost 10 bases to trimming and J lost 8 bases, with 18 bases between them. The chain's CDR3 is CATPQGGEHEQFF. The CDR3 DNA reads as TGTGCCACCCCGCAGGGCGGGGAGCATGAGCAGTTCTTC.

This clone was seen a single time. V is TRBV7-2 and J is TRBJ2-7; TRBD1 aligns across 8 bases. The length of the CDR3 is 14 residues. The ends lost 1 base at V and 4 bases at J; junction bases unmatched: 3. The germline CDR1 and CDR2 sequences are SGHTA and FQGNSA. Here the CDR3 reads CASSLDRGTYEQYF. CDR3 nucleotide sequence: TGTGCCAGCAGCTTAGACAGGGGGACGTACGAGCAGTACTTC.

The J gene is TRBJ1-1, the V gene TRBV9; D is undetermined. The CDR3 spans 13 residues. CDR1 SGDLS and CDR2 YYNGEE come from the germline V gene. The V end was cut by 4 bases, the J end by 1 base, with 8 bases between. CDR3 region: CASSNSWNTEAFF. The CDR3 DNA reads as TGTGCCAGCAGCAATTCATGGAACACTGAAGCTTTCTTT.

This clone came up once. Other nucleotide sequences from this sample produce the same CDR3. The rearrangement links TRBV7-2 to TRBJ2-7; D not resolved. The CDR3 loop spans 11 amino acids. Deletions cut 6 bases from V and 1 base from J, with 4 bases between. Germline V gives CDR1 SGHTA, CDR2 FQGNSA. Here the CDR3 reads CASSLSYEQYF. As DNA, the CDR3 is TGTGCCAGCAGTCTTTCCTACGAGCAGTACTTC.

Regarding this clone: Other nucleotide sequences from this sample produce the same CDR3. The chain recombines TRBV11-2 with TRBJ2-2, with TRBD2 matching 11 bases. Germline V CDR1 and CDR2: SGHAT, FQNNGV. The V segment lost 6 bases and the J segment 6 bases; nucleotides outside the gene matches: 9. The CDR3 covers 16 residues. The CDR3 loop is CASRETSGGQAGELFF. The CDR3 DNA sequence: TGTGCCAGCAGGGAAACTAGCGGGGGTCAGGCCGGGGAGCTGTTTTTT.

The chain joins TRBV14 to TRBJ2-5, with TRBD2 matching over 9 bases. The length of the CDR3 is 17 residues. The trim removed 0 bases at V and 6 bases at J, leaving 11 bases unmatched. Germline CDR1 and CDR2: SGHDN and FVKESK. CDR3 bases: TGTGCCAGCAGCCAAGAATTACGTAGCGGGAGAGGGAAGACCCAGTACTTC. Protein sequence: CASSQELRSGRGKTQYF. Full variable domain (outside the CDR3, taken from reference TRBV14 and TRBJ2-5): EAGVTQFPSHSVIEKGQTVTLRCDPISGHDNLYWYRRVMGKEIKFLLHFVKESKQDESGMPNNRFLAERTGGTYSTLKVQPAELEDSGVYFCASSQELRSGRGKTQYFGPGTRLLVL.

This clone was seen more than once but under ten times. The V call is TRBV30, the J call TRBJ1-5; a weak D match, TRBD1 (5 bases). The V and J ends lost 4 bases and 0 bases respectively, with 13 bases between them. This CDR3 spans 15 amino acids. Per germline, CDR1 GTSNPN and CDR2 SVGIG (reference sequence). CDR3 in DNA: TGTGCCTGGATGTTTCAGGGAGGTAGCAATCAGCCCCAGCATTTT. Its translation is CAWMFQGGSNQPQHF.